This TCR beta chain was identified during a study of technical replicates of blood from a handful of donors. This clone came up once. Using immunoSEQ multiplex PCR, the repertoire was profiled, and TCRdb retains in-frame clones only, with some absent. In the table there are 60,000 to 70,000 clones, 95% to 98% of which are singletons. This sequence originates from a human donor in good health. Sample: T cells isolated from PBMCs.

CDR3 bases: TGTGCCAGCAGTAGGGGGCCATTTAGTCGGGATGAGCAGTTCTTC. As protein: CASSRGPFSRDEQFF. V is TRBV6-1 and J is TRBJ2-1, with TRBD1 identical over 7 bases. V lost 5 bases to trimming and J lost 8 bases; unmatched junction nucleotides: 12. The germline V gene has CDR1 MNHNS and CDR2 SASEGT. There are 15 residues in the CDR3.